This T cell receptor beta chain was documented in a study of human T cells and chemical hapten exposure. Unique molecular identifiers were attached to individual cDNA molecules during library preparation. TCRdb reanalysed the RACE reads using MiXCR and keeps one entry per CDR3 protein. The table lists 60,000 to 80,000 distinct CDR3 sequences, about 6% of them singletons. At least ten counts were recorded for this clonotype. Time point of the sample: healthy volunteer bleed at 6 weeks. Total RNA extraction was carried out from unfractionated whole blood. What was sequenced was whole blood. The receptor comes from a female donor in good health. Some clones in this sample may be carry-over from other donors' samples.

The CDR3 loop reads CAINRGVNTEAFF. DNA for the CDR3: TGTGCCATCAACAGGGGCGTGAACACTGAAGCTTTCTTT. The V gene is TRBV6-6, the J gene TRBJ1-1; 7 bases line up with TRBD1. Looked up from germline, CDR1 is MNHNY and CDR2 is SVGAGI (reference sequence). V gave up 10 bases and J gave up 0 bases; unmatched junction bases: 5. CDR3 length: 13 amino acids.